Following are 14 T cell receptor beta chains from one sample sequenced in a study of CD8 T cells in Susac syndrome. Reverse transcription of about 0.5 to 1 ug RNA was carried out with random hexamers. TCRdb re-analysed the immunoSEQ multiplex PCR reads in MiXCR, keeping a single row per CDR3 protein. The table lists 50,000 or so distinct CDR3 sequences, 93% of them singletons. The sequenced sample was CD8+ T cells from PBMCs. Source of these receptors: a human donor in good health.

The V call is TRBV6-5, the J call TRBJ2-5; either TRBD1 or TRBD2 may fit D (5 bases each). The CDR3 is 13 residues long. Trimming pared 10 bases from V and 5 bases from J, leaving 17 bases between. CDR1 is MNHEY, CDR2 SVGAGI, per germline. The CDR3 coding sequence is TGTGCCACCAGCCGGGGCCCGACGGAGACCCAGTACTTC. Its translation is CATSRGPTETQYF.

V gene TRBV6-6 combines with J gene TRBJ2-1; D is unresolved. The ends were cut back, 11 bases at V and 4 bases at J, with 12 bases in the middle. This CDR3 region has 12 residues. CDR1 is MNHNY and CDR2 is SVGAGI in the germline V gene (reference sequence). The CDR3 region is CAVGLGYNEQFF. Written as DNA, the CDR3 is TGTGCCGTCGGGCTAGGGTACAATGAGCAGTTCTTC.

This clonotype occurred a few times. The chain is built from TRBV14 and TRBJ2-1; no clear D. The length of the CDR3 is 15 residues. V dropped 3 bases and J dropped 2 bases, with 11 bases sitting between them. Germline V CDR1 and CDR2: SGHDN, FVKESK. CDR3 residues: CASSHGPPPYNEQFF. The CDR3 coding sequence is TGTGCCAGCAGCCACGGGCCCCCTCCCTACAATGAGCAGTTCTTC.

The genes are TRBV20-1 and TRBJ2-7; 7 bases align to TRBD2. This CDR3 spans 13 amino acids. V was clipped by 4 bases and J by 3 bases; unmatched bases: 6. Germline values: CDR1 DFQATT, CDR2 SNEGSKA (reference sequence). The CDR3 here is CSAIGRGNYEQYF. CDR3 nucleotide sequence: TGCAGTGCTATTGGGAGGGGAAACTACGAGCAGTACTTC.

V and J are TRBV3-1 and TRBJ2-1, with D perhaps matching TRBD1 (6 bases). The CDR3 length is 17 residues. Germline V gene sequence: CDR1 LGHDT, CDR2 YNNKEL (reference sequence). With 0 bases removed from V and 3 bases from J, the gap between germline ends came to 15 bases. The CDR3 sequence: CASSQDHGRGNYNEQFF. The CDR3 coding sequence is TGTGCCAGCAGCCAAGATCACGGCAGGGGCAACTACAATGAGCAGTTCTTC.

This chain links TRBV7-2 with TRBJ2-3; tentative D call: TRBD1 (5 bases). The germline V and J ends were trimmed by 1 base and 1 base, with 9 bases remaining between them. This CDR3 has 15 residues. Germline assignment: CDR1 SGHTA and CDR2 FQGNSA. The CDR3 coding sequence is TGTGCCAGCAGCTTAGTTGGGGCAGGCACAGATACGCAGTATTTT. Protein product: CASSLVGAGTDTQYF.

The chain uses TRBV7-9 and TRBJ2-1, with 9 positions matching TRBD2. Trimming at V came to 6 bases and at J to 7 bases, leaving 7 bases not matched to a gene. CDR3 length: 14 amino acids. The V gene's germline CDR1 is SEHNR and CDR2 FQNEAQ (reference sequence). This CDR3 reads CASSPLAGWNEQFF. CDR3 nucleotides: TGTGCCAGCAGTCCGCTAGCGGGATGGAATGAGCAGTTCTTC.

J is TRBJ2-1 and V is TRBV28, with 7 bases identical to TRBD2. The CDR3 has 12 residues. The trim removed 7 bases at V and 10 bases at J, leaving 7 bases unmatched. Germline assignment: CDR1 MDHEN and CDR2 SYDVKM. CDR3 in amino acids: CASTGSGFEQFF. The CDR3 nucleotides read TGTGCCAGCACTGGTAGCGGGTTCGAGCAGTTCTTC.

V usage is TRBV28 and J usage is TRBJ2-5; 7 bases match TRBD2. The CDR3 has 12 residues. The ends lost 7 bases at V and 7 bases at J; junction bases unmatched: 6. The germline V gene encodes CDR1 MDHEN and CDR2 SYDVKM. DNA of the CDR3: TGTGCCAGCACCCTCGGGGGGAGGACCCAGTACTTC. Amino acids: CASTLGGRTQYF.

This chain joins TRBV7-9 and TRBJ2-7; 8 bases line up with TRBD1. The CDR3 has 16 amino acids. The germline V gene encodes CDR1 SEHNR and CDR2 FQNEAQ (reference sequence). Losses at the gene ends were 1 base for V and 2 bases for J; bases not matched to a gene: 7. CDR3 coding DNA: TGTGCCAGCAGCTTAGTTGGGACAGGCACGACCTACGAGCAGTACTTC. Its protein product is CASSLVGTGTTYEQYF.

V and J are TRBV5-6 and TRBJ2-7; D tentatively reads TRBD1 or TRBD2 (6 bases each). V lost 0 bases to trimming and J lost 6 bases, with 13 bases between them. The CDR3 has 14 residues. From germline, CDR1 is SGHDT and CDR2 YYEEEE. The CDR3 is CASSLGLGGSEQYF. The DNA for the CDR3 is TGTGCCAGCAGCTTGGGACTAGGGGGGAGCGAGCAGTACTTC.

The rearrangement links TRBV12-3 or TRBV12-4 to TRBJ1-1; no clear D gene. Trimming removed 2 bases at V and 10 bases at J, with 17 bases between. The CDR3 has 14 amino acids. The CDR3 bases are TGTGCCAGCAGTTTACATGCAGAGGCGATCGGAGCTTTCTTT. Translation gives CASSLHAEAIGAFF.

The chain has TRBV7-9 and TRBJ1-4, with D perhaps matching TRBD1 (6 bases). The ends were cut back, 6 bases at V and 12 bases at J, with 20 bases in the middle. The CDR3 totals 14 residues. Germline V gene data show CDR1 as SEHNR and CDR2 as FQNEAQ (reference sequence). This chain's CDR3 is CASRGPGGREELFF. The CDR3 coding sequence is TGTGCCAGCAGAGGCCCGGGGGGCCGGGAGGAACTGTTTTTT.

This clonotype has a handful of counts. The V call is TRBV27, the J call TRBJ2-3; D gene ambiguous. Trimming shortened V by 4 bases and J by 1 base, and 3 bases separated the two germline ends. From germline, CDR1 is MNHEY and CDR2 SMNVEV (reference sequence). This CDR3 is built from 12 residues. The CDR3 sequence: CASSWGTDTQYF. In DNA form, the CDR3 reads TGTGCCAGCAGTTGGGGCACAGATACGCAGTATTTT.